A few counts support the clone carrying this T cell receptor (beta chain). This sample is drawn from a study of blood T cell repertoires in COVID-19. Whole-study context: T cells, B-cell-depleted T cells, or PBMCs provided the cDNA or gDNA that served as material.

Generated by immunoSEQ multiplex PCR, the TCRdb table keeps only in-frame clones and is missing some. The sample shows some 300,000 clones, around nine tenths of them seen only once. Germline CDR1 reads SQVTM; CDR2 reads ANQGSEA. This CDR3 has 12 residues. Trimming stripped 3 bases from V and 8 bases from J, with 12 bases between. Cohorts were based on clinical histories the participants reported. This TCR derives from a woman aged 45-60 years who had been exposed to COVID-19. Source material: PBMCs or T cells enriched from blood (not recorded which). The chain uses TRBV29-1 and TRBJ2-3, with D possibly matching TRBD2 (5 bases). The CDR3 loop reads CSVDPSGGTQYF. CDR3 DNA: TGCAGCGTTGATCCCTCCGGAGGTACGCAGTATTTT.